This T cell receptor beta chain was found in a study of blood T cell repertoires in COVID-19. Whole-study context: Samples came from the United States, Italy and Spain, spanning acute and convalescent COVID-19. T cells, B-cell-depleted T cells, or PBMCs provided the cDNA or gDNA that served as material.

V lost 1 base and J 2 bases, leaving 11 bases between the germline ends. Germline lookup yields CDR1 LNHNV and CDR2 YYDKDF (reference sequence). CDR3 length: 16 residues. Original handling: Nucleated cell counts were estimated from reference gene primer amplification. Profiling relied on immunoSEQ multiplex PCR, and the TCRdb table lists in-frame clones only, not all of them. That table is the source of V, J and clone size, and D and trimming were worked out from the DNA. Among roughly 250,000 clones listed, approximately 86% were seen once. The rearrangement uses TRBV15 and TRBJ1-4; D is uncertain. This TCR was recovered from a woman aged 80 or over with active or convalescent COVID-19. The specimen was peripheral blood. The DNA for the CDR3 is TGTGCCACCAGCAGAGGGAGGTCGGGGACTAATGAAAAACTGTTTTTT. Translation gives CATSRGRSGTNEKLFF.